This TCR beta chain was observed in a study of Tregs in tolerant kidney transplant recipients. TCRdb's copy holds only in-frame clones and misses some; the assay was immunoSEQ multiplex PCR. In the table there are approximately 90,000 clones, around 90% of which are singletons. The CDR3 is made up of 14 amino acids. Germline V gene sequence: CDR1 MRHNA, CDR2 SNTAGT. After removal of 3 bases from V and 5 bases from J, the junction contained 0 bases not matched to a gene. Unstimulated regulatory T cells (CD4+CD25+CD127-), CD4+CD25- non-regulatory cells, CD4 and CD8 cells were FACS-sorted from thawed PBMCs.

This receptor was identified in a human donor in good health. The rearrangement uses TRBV6-4 and TRBJ2-3, with TRBD2 matching over 12 bases. What was sequenced was CD8+ T cells from blood. CDR3 residues: CASSEGLAGDTQYF. CDR3 bases: TGTGCCAGCAGTGAGGGACTAGCGGGAGATACGCAGTATTTT.